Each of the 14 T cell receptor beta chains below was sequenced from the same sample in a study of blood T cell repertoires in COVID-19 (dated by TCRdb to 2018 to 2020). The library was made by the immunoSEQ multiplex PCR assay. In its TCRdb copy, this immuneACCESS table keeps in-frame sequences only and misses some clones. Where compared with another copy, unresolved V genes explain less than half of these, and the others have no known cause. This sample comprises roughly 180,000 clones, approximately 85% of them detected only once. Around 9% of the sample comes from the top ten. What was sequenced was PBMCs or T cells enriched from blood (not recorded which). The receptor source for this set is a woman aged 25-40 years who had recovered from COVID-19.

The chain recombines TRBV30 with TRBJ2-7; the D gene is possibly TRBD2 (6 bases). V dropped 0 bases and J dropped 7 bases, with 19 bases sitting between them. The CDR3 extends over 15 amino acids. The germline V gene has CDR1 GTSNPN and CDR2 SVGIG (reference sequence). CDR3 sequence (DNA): TGTGCCTGGAGTGTCGAACTAGCAGGCCCTCCGGAGCAGTACTTC. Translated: CAWSVELAGPPEQYF.

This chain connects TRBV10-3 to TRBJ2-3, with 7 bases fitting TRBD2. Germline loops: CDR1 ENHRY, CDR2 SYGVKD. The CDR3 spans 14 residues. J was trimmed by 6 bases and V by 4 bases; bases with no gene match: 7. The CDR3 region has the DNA TGTGCCATCAGTGCTAGCGGTTTAAGGGATACGCAGTATTTT. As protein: CAISASGLRDTQYF.

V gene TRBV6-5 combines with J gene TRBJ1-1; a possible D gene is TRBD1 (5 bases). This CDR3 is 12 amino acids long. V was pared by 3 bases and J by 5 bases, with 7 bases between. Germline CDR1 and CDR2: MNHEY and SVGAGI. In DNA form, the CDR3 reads TGTGCCAGCAGTTATGGGGCTACTGAAGCTTTCTTT. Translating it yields CASSYGATEAFF.

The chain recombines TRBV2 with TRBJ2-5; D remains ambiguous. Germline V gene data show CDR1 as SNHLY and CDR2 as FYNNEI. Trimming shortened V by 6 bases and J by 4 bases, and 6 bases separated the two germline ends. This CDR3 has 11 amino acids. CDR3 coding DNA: TGTGCCAGCAGCAATAGAGAGACCCAGTACTTC. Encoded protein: CASSNRETQYF.

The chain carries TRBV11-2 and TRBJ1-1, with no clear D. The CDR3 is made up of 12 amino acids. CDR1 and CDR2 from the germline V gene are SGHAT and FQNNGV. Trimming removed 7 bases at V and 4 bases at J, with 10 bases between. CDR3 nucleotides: TGTGCCAGCACGTCCCTGAGCACTGAAGCTTTCTTT. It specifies CASTSLSTEAFF. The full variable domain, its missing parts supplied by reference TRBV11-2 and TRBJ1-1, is EAGVAQSPRYKIIEKRQSVAFWCNPISGHATLYWYQQILGQGPKLLIQFQNNGVVDDSQLPKDRFSAERLKGVDSTLKIQPAKLEDSAVYLCASTSLSTEAFFGQGTRLTVV.

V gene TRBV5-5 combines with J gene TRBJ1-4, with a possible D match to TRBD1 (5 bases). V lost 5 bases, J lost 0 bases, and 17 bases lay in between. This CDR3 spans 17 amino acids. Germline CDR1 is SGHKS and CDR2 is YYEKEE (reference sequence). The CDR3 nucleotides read TGTGCCAGCAGTCAGAATACGGGGACTGCAACTAATGAAAAACTGTTTTTT. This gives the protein CASSQNTGTATNEKLFF.

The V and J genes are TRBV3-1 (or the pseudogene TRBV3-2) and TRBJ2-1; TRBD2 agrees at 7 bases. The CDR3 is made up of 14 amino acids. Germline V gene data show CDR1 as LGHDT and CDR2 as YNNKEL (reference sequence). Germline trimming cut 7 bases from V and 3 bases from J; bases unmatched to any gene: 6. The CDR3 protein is CASTFRTSYNEQFF. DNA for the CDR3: TGTGCCAGCACCTTCCGGACTAGCTACAATGAGCAGTTCTTC.

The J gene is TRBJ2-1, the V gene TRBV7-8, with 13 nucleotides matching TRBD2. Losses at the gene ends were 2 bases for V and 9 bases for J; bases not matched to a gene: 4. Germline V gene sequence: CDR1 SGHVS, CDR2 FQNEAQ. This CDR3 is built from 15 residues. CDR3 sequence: CASSLTSGRGAEQFF. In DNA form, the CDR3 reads TGTGCCAGCAGCTTAACTAGCGGGAGGGGGGCTGAGCAGTTCTTC. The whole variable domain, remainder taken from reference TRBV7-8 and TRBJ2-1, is GAGVSQSPRYKVAKRGQDVALRCDPISGHVSLFWYQQALGQGPEFLTYFQNEAQLDKSGLPSDRFFAERPEGSVSTLKIQRTQQEDSAVYLCASSLTSGRGAEQFFGPGTRLTVL.

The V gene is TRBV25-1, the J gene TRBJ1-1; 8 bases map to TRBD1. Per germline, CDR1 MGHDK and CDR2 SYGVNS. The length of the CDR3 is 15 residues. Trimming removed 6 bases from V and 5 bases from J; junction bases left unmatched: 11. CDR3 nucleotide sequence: TGTGCCAGCAGCCGGGACAGGAAAAGAGGTACTGAAGCTTTCTTT. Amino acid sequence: CASSRDRKRGTEAFF.

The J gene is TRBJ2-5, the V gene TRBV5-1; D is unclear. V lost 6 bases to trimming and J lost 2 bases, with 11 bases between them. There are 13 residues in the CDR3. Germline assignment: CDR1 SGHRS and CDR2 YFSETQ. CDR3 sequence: CASKVLGQETQYF. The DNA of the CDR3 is TGCGCCAGCAAAGTCCTAGGACAAGAGACCCAGTACTTC.

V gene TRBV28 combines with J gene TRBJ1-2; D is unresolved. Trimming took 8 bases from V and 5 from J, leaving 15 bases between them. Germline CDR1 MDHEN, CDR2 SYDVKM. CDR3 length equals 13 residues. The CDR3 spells CASALRVEYGYTF. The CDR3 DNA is TGTGCCAGCGCGCTGAGGGTCGAGTATGGCTACACCTTC.

The CDR3 protein is CASSFGQGIFGNTIYF. The CDR3 coding sequence is TGTGCCAGCAGCTTCGGACAGGGGATCTTCGGAAACACCATATATTTT. The J gene is TRBJ1-3, the V gene TRBV3-1 (or the pseudogene TRBV3-2); TRBD1 agrees at 9 bases. This CDR3 has 16 amino acids. CDR1 and CDR2 from the germline V gene are LGHDT and YNNKEL (reference sequence). The ends lost 5 bases at V and 4 bases at J; junction bases unmatched: 9.

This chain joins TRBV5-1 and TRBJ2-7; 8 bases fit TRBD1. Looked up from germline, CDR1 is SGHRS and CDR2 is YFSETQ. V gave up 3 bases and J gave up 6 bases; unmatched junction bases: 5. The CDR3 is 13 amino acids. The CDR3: CASSWAGGGEQYF. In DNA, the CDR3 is TGCGCCAGCAGCTGGGCAGGGGGCGGCGAGCAGTACTTC.

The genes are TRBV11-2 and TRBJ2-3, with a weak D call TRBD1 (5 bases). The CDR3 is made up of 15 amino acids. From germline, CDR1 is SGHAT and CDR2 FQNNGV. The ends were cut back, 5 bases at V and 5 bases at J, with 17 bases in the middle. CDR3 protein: CASSLDGATGDTQYF. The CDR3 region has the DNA TGTGCCAGCAGCCTCGATGGGGCTACGGGAGATACGCAGTATTTT. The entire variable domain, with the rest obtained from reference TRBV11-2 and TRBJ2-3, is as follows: EAGVAQSPRYKIIEKRQSVAFWCNPISGHATLYWYQQILGQGPKLLIQFQNNGVVDDSQLPKDRFSAERLKGVDSTLKIQPAKLEDSAVYLCASSLDGATGDTQYFGPGTRLTVL.